This passage covers 16 T cell receptor beta chains from one sample sequenced in a study of blood T cell repertoires in COVID-19. Only in-frame clones appear in the TCRdb table, and some are missing; sequencing was by immunoSEQ multiplex PCR. The sample lists 250,000 to 350,000 clones; about 90% were seen once. The specimen sequenced was peripheral blood. These receptors originate from a man between 18 and 35 years old with active or convalescent COVID-19.

The CDR3 nucleotides read TGCGCCAGCAGTGACAGACAGGGACATTTCTCCTACGAGCAGTACTTC. It codes for CASSDRQGHFSYEQYF. The gene calls are TRBV10-2 and TRBJ2-7; 7 nucleotides align to TRBD1. In germline, CDR1 is WSHSY, CDR2 SAAADI. V shed 3 bases, J shed 0 bases, and the junction held 8 bases outside the gene matches. CDR3 length equals 16 residues.

V is TRBV5-4 and J is TRBJ2-3; 9 bases line up with TRBD2. V was clipped by 0 bases and J by 3 bases; unmatched bases: 8. The length of the CDR3 is 17 residues. Germline CDR1 is SGHNT and CDR2 is YYREEE (reference sequence). The CDR3: CASSLGGRASGTDTQYF. CDR3 bases: TGTGCCAGCAGCTTGGGCGGGAGGGCCTCCGGGACAGATACGCAGTATTTT.

As regards this clone: At one end, the junction sequence differs from germline, possibly due to a read error. The J gene is TRBJ1-2, the V gene TRBV12-3 or TRBV12-4; D call uncertain. CDR3 size: 12 residues. The CDR3 region has the DNA TGTGCCAGCAGGGATCTCTATCGGGTCGTGGCCTTC. Its translation: CASRDLYRVVAF.

This clone is a singleton in its sample. The V and J genes are TRBV5-1 and TRBJ1-2; 7 bases agree with TRBD1. The CDR3 is made up of 14 amino acids. The germline CDR1 and CDR2 sequences are SGHRS and YFSETQ. The V and J ends lost 5 bases and 8 bases, in that order; junction bases with no gene match: 12. This CDR3 is CASSFGGGSDGYTF. The CDR3 DNA sequence: TGCGCCAGCAGTTTCGGAGGGGGCTCGGACGGCTACACCTTC.

The gene calls are TRBV3-1 (or the pseudogene TRBV3-2) and TRBJ2-1, with D possibly TRBD2 on 5 matching bases. V lost 2 bases, J lost 2 bases, and 7 bases lay in between. The CDR3 contains 14 residues. Per the germline V gene, CDR1 is LGHDT and CDR2 is YNNKEL (reference sequence). The CDR3 bases are TGTGCCAGCAGCCAACTACTAGCCTACAATGAGCAGTTCTTC. Translating it yields CASSQLLAYNEQFF.

This clone was counted once. The chain uses TRBV6-4 and TRBJ2-2; 7 bases agree with TRBD2. The germline V gene encodes CDR1 MRHNA and CDR2 SNTAGT. The CDR3 is 13 residues long. V shed 6 bases and J 4 bases; nucleotides not matched to a gene: 2. The CDR3 loop is CASRASGTGELFF. CDR3 coding DNA: TGTGCCAGCAGGGCTAGCGGCACCGGGGAGCTGTTTTTT.

The chain is built from TRBV6-5 and TRBJ1-2, with D possibly being TRBD1 (5 bases). CDR1 MNHEY and CDR2 SVGAGI come from the germline V gene. V was trimmed by 6 bases and J by 4 bases, leaving 18 bases between them. The CDR3 covers 15 residues. CDR3 in DNA: TGTGCCAGCAGATCCTCCCCAGGGTTGGGCTATGGCTACACCTTC. Amino acid sequence: CASRSSPGLGYGYTF.

This sequence joins TRBV6-1 and TRBJ1-6; 8 bases are shared with TRBD1. The J segment lost 10 bases and the V segment lost 3 bases, leaving 8 bases of the junction unmatched. The CDR3 is 15 residues long. Germline CDR1 reads MNHNS; CDR2 reads SASEGT. CDR3 region: CASSELDRGQSPLHF. The CDR3, as DNA: TGTGCCAGCAGTGAGTTAGACAGGGGTCAGTCACCCCTCCACTTT.

The chain links TRBV7-2 to TRBJ2-1; D may be TRBD2 (5 bases). The V and J ends lost 3 bases and 4 bases respectively, with 10 bases between them. This CDR3 has 14 residues. Germline CDR1 reads SGHTA; CDR2 reads FQGNSA. The CDR3 nucleotides are TGTGCCAGCAGCTTTGGCGGGCCTTACAATGAGCAGTTCTTC. As protein: CASSFGGPYNEQFF.

In DNA form, the CDR3 reads TGTGCCAGCTCACCCTCTAGCGGGGGGGCCGCTACGCAGTATTTT. Translation: CASSPSSGGAATQYF. V is TRBV18 and J is TRBJ2-3; 12 nucleotides line up with TRBD2. CDR1 is KGHSH, CDR2 LQKENI, per germline. CDR3 size: 15 residues. Germline trimming cut 3 bases from V and 8 bases from J; bases unmatched to any gene: 6.

The chain joins TRBV6-1 to TRBJ1-6; D perhaps matches TRBD1 (5 bases). CDR1 is MNHNS, CDR2 SASEGT, per germline. The CDR3 consists of 17 residues. V dropped 0 bases and J dropped 0 bases, with 9 bases sitting between them. The CDR3 here is CASSEAGGSSYNSPLHF. CDR3 DNA sequence: TGTGCCAGCAGTGAAGCCGGGGGGAGCTCCTATAATTCACCCCTCCACTTT.

The chain recombines TRBV27 with TRBJ2-1; a possible D gene is TRBD2 (6 bases). V was pared by 2 bases and J by 6 bases, with 14 bases between. This CDR3 has 15 residues. The germline CDR1 and CDR2 sequences are MNHEY and SMNVEV (reference sequence). The CDR3 region has the DNA TGTGCCAGCAGTTTAGGAGGGACGAACCCCAATGAGCAGTTCTTC. It yields the protein CASSLGGTNPNEQFF.

This chain uses TRBV13 with TRBJ2-2; no clear D gene. Germline-derived CDR1 and CDR2 are PRHDT and FYEKMQ (reference sequence). Trimming removed 0 bases from V and 2 bases from J, with 4 bases in between. The CDR3 length is 14 residues. The DNA for the CDR3 is TGTGCCAGCAGCTTAGGACAAAACACCGGGGAGCTGTTTTTT. Translated: CASSLGQNTGELFF.

The J gene is TRBJ1-4, the V gene TRBV11-2; 8 nucleotides line up with TRBD1. Germline values: CDR1 SGHAT, CDR2 FQNNGV. J was trimmed by 13 bases and V by 5 bases; bases with no gene match: 6. This CDR3 has 12 amino acids. CDR3 region: CASSPRTGLLFF. DNA of the CDR3: TGTGCCAGCAGCCCCCGGACAGGGCTACTGTTTTTT.

The sample holds one count of this clone. The rearrangement joins TRBV3-1 (or the pseudogene TRBV3-2) to TRBJ2-3, with 9 bases identical to TRBD1. The CDR3 spans 18 residues. Germline CDR1 LGHDT, CDR2 YNNKEL (reference sequence). The V segment lost 3 bases and the J segment 3 bases; nucleotides outside the gene matches: 13. CDR3 nucleotides: TGTGCCAGCAGCCATGCGATCGGGACAGGGATTACGACAGATACGCAGTATTTT. It codes for CASSHAIGTGITTDTQYF.

The chain combines TRBV5-1 with TRBJ1-2; D might be TRBD1 (6 bases). The CDR3 has 14 residues. Germline CDR1 is SGHRS and CDR2 is YFSETQ. The V gene lost 2 bases and the J gene lost 3 bases, with 11 bases spanning the gap. CDR3 sequence reads: CASSFLGADYGYTF. The CDR3 bases are TGCGCCAGCAGCTTCCTGGGGGCGGACTATGGCTACACCTTC.